The rows below give T cell receptor beta chains drawn from one sample of a study of cytotoxic CD8 clonotypes in ibrutinib-treated CLL. Profiled with immunoSEQ multiplex PCR; TCRdb holds only in-frame clones, not every one. The top ten hold around 23% of the sample, which has 90,000 to 95,000 clones, around 77% seen once. Material: PBMCs, obtained after 24 months of ibrutinib treatment. The source of these receptors is a human donor with chronic lymphocytic leukemia. Each CDR3 is given with its conserved first and last residue. The order of the fields is J gene, V gene, CDR3 protein.

TRBJ1-2	TRBV27	CASRMLGVGGYTF
TRBJ2-7	TRBV20-1	CSAKGAYEQYF
TRBJ2-5	TRBV28	CASSYGASGGFPTQYF
TRBJ1-2	TRBV29-1	CSVEELTGINYGYTF
TRBJ2-6	TRBV2	CASSRTATLANVLTF
TRBJ1-6	TRBV28	CASSLPAGNSPLHF
TRBJ1-4	TRBV7-9	CASSRGQGGEKLFF
TRBJ1-1	TRBV5-5	CASSFGTAEAFF
TRBJ2-3	TRBV7-8	CASSPRWGFTDTQYF
TRBJ2-7	TRBV7-2	CASSLDGLAALSYEQYF
TRBJ2-1	TRBV4-3	CASSPLAGGESRNEQFF
TRBJ1-6	TRBV6-6	CASRLTGKGPLHF
TRBJ1-2	TRBV5-1	CASSGGQPNYGYTF
TRBJ2-5	TRBV5-1	CASSLRQGYKETQYF
TRBJ2-2	TRBV27	CASSGTGELFF
TRBJ1-2	TRBV7-3	CASSLRRDRNYGYTF
TRBJ2-3	TRBV19	CASSRTGSLADTQYF
TRBJ1-1	TRBV15	CATSRAAGRAGTGSGAFF
TRBJ1-4	TRBV6-1	CASRGEGRGNEKLFF
TRBJ1-6	TRBV30	CAWRPGTGSSPLHF
TRBJ2-1	TRBV4-2	CASSPTGGKEQFF
TRBJ2-7	TRBV14	CASSPGQGPFYEQYF
TRBJ1-2	TRBV27	CASKRQWLAVYGYTF
TRBJ2-5	TRBV7-6	CASSLVAGGGETQYF
TRBJ2-2	TRBV5-1	CASSLLGNTGELFF
TRBJ1-4	TRBV11-2	CASSSSGLRNEKLFF
TRBJ2-7	TRBV5-1	CASSLDGYEQYF
TRBJ2-1	TRBV9	CASSFKAGGQNNEQFF
TRBJ1-2	TRBV6-1	CASRDSRNYGYTF
TRBJ1-6	TRBV7-2	CASRDSAGRNSPLHF
TRBJ1-1	TRBV29-1	CSVGTGGGTEAFF
TRBJ1-4	TRBV5-1	CASSPGQGLAKLFF
TRBJ2-7	TRBV20-1	CSASVSYEQYF
TRBJ2-4	TRBV5-4	CASRGQGANIQYF
TRBJ2-1	TRBV7-2	CASSSSGNEQFF
TRBJ1-2	TRBV7-9	CASSRTGTNYGYTF
TRBJ1-2	TRBV28	CASRNPIRYGYTF